The rows below give T cell receptor beta chains drawn from one sample of a study of blood T cell repertoires in COVID-19. Clones were sequenced by immunoSEQ multiplex PCR, and TCRdb holds only the in-frame ones, with some missing. There are about 49,000 clones in the sample; 65% to 90% occur only once, and about a fifth lies in the top ten. The sequencing input was peripheral blood. The source of these receptors is an elderly woman with COVID-19, enrolled during active disease. CDR3s include the opening cysteine and the closing phenylalanine or tryptophan. Each record gives: J gene, D gene, clone size, V gene, CDR3 protein, CDR3 DNA. A D gene is named only where the DNA matches it firmly. A clone size is listed for some rows: how often the clone was seen (once, few, many), or a class if it is expanded.

j_gene: TRBJ2-1
d_gene: NA
abundance: few
v_gene: TRBV4-1
CDR3aa: CASSQEWRGEQFF
CDR3nt: TGCGCCAGCAGCCAAGAGTGGCGGGGTGAGCAGTTCTTC

j_gene: TRBJ1-1
d_gene: NA
abundance: NA
v_gene: TRBV30
CDR3aa: CALRGGEAFF
CDR3nt: TGTGCCTTACGTGGCGGTGAAGCTTTCTTT

j_gene: TRBJ2-1
d_gene: TRBD2
abundance: NA
v_gene: TRBV7-3
CDR3aa: CASSLGRVAGVEQFF
CDR3nt: TGTGCCAGCAGCTTAGGGCGGGTAGCGGGAGTTGAGCAGTTCTTC

j_gene: TRBJ2-3
d_gene: NA
abundance: NA
v_gene: TRBV11-3
CDR3aa: CASSLEGLDTDTQYF
CDR3nt: TGTGCCAGCAGCTTGGAGGGGTTGGACACAGATACGCAGTATTTT

j_gene: TRBJ2-2
d_gene: NA
abundance: NA
v_gene: TRBV7-3
CDR3aa: CASSLQARANTGELFF
CDR3nt: TGTGCCAGCAGCTTACAAGCCAGGGCGAACACCGGGGAGCTGTTTTTT

j_gene: TRBJ1-2
d_gene: TRBD1
abundance: NA
v_gene: TRBV24-1
CDR3aa: CATSSSQGAFSGYTF
CDR3nt: TGTGCCACCAGTAGCAGCCAGGGGGCTTTCTCTGGCTACACCTTC

j_gene: TRBJ2-2
d_gene: TRBD2
abundance: few
v_gene: TRBV9
CDR3aa: CASGEAGGAGELFF
CDR3nt: TGTGCCAGCGGGGAGGCGGGGGGAGCCGGGGAGCTGTTTTTT

j_gene: TRBJ2-3
d_gene: TRBD2
abundance: NA
v_gene: TRBV29-1
CDR3aa: CSTGTSGSPSDTQYF
CDR3nt: TGCAGCACCGGGACTAGCGGGAGCCCCTCAGATACGCAGTATTTT

j_gene: TRBJ1-1
d_gene: NA
abundance: NA
v_gene: TRBV21-1
CDR3aa: CASSKGGGTEAFF
CDR3nt: TGTGCCAGCAGCAAAGGGGGGGGGACTGAAGCTTTCTTT

j_gene: TRBJ2-3
d_gene: TRBD2
abundance: NA
v_gene: TRBV25-1
CDR3aa: CASSDTREGLRDTQYF
CDR3nt: TGTGCCAGCAGTGATACCCGGGAGGGCCTGAGAGATACGCAGTATTTT

j_gene: TRBJ1-1
d_gene: NA
abundance: NA
v_gene: TRBV6-5
CDR3aa: CASTRPMNTEAFF
CDR3nt: TGTGCCAGCACTAGGCCCATGAACACTGAAGCTTTCTTT